Shown below are 32 T cell receptor beta chains from a single sample sequenced in a study of naive and memory T cell subsets. The beta constant-region primer was an equimolar mix of two oligonucleotides covering TRBC1 and TRBC2. TCRdb reanalysed the UMI-ligation and nested PCR reads using MiXCR and keeps one entry per CDR3 protein. The sample lists around 35,000 distinct CDR3 sequences; about 14% were seen once. The sample was effector memory CD4+ T cells from blood. Documented subset: effector memory, CD45RA- CD27-. Every receptor here comes from a human donor in good health.

The CDR3 region is CASSYVFRTDTQYF. The CDR3 DNA is TGTGCCAGCAGCTACGTATTCAGGACAGATACGCAGTATTTT. V is TRBV7-2 and J is TRBJ2-3; unclear D gene. CDR1 SGHTA and CDR2 FQGNSA come from the germline V gene. CDR3 length: 14 residues. V shed 4 bases and J shed 3 bases, with 11 bases lying between them.

The chain combines TRBV5-1 with TRBJ1-1; possibly TRBD1 for D (5 bases). Germline CDR1 SGHRS, CDR2 YFSETQ. This CDR3 has 14 amino acids. The ends were cut back, 5 bases at V and 4 bases at J, with 15 bases in the middle. CDR3 DNA sequence: TGCGCCAGCAGATGGGACGATCCGACCACTGAAGCTTTCTTT. Residues: CASRWDDPTTEAFF.

The chain recombines TRBV24-1 with TRBJ2-2; maybe TRBD2 (6 bases). CDR1 and CDR2 from the germline V gene are KGHDR and SFDVKD. Deletions cut 4 bases from V and 2 bases from J, with 7 bases between. The CDR3 has 14 amino acids. CDR3 amino acids: CATSDGGNTGELFF. CDR3 DNA: TGTGCCACCAGTGACGGGGGAAACACCGGGGAGCTGTTTTTT.

This clonotype showed up just a few times. The chain links TRBV2 to TRBJ1-2, with D perhaps TRBD1 (6 bases). Looked up from germline, CDR1 is SNHLY and CDR2 is FYNNEI. This CDR3 contains 12 residues. The germline V and J ends were trimmed by 6 bases and 8 bases, with 13 bases remaining between them. This CDR3 reads CASSPQGGGYTF. DNA for the CDR3: TGTGCCAGCAGCCCCCAAGGGGGAGGCTACACCTTC.

This clonotype has more than one count but fewer than ten. This rearrangement joins TRBV20-1 to TRBJ2-1, with 10 bases lining up with TRBD2. The CDR3 spans 16 residues. Germline CDR1 is DFQATT and CDR2 is SNEGSKA (reference sequence). Trimming cost V 0 bases and J 1 base; bases outside gene matches: 3. The CDR3 here is CSARDRTSGSYNEQFF. The CDR3, as DNA: TGCAGTGCTAGAGATAGGACTAGCGGTTCCTACAATGAGCAGTTCTTC.

This clonotype was picked up many times. V is TRBV4-2 and J is TRBJ2-1, with no clear D. Per germline, CDR1 LGHNA and CDR2 YNFKEQ. This CDR3 has 12 residues. V was pared by 1 base and J by 8 bases, with 6 bases between. CDR3 DNA sequence: TGTGCCAGCAGCCAAGTAGGCGATGAGCAGTTCTTC. Translation gives CASSQVGDEQFF.

This clonotype was seen at least ten times. The chain couples TRBV5-4 to TRBJ2-7; TRBD2 matches at 7 bases. Losses at the gene ends were 5 bases for V and 6 bases for J; bases not matched to a gene: 11. CDR1 and CDR2 (germline): SGHNT, YYREEE (reference sequence). There are 14 residues in the CDR3. The CDR3 spells CASRDGLDSLEQYF. The CDR3 DNA is TGTGCCAGCAGGGATGGACTAGATTCCCTCGAGCAGTACTTC.

In its sample, this clonotype was seen many times. This rearrangement joins TRBV28 to TRBJ2-7; 8 nucleotides match TRBD2. The junction had 4 bases not matched to a gene; V was cut back by 7 bases and J by 2 bases. Germline loops: CDR1 MDHEN, CDR2 SYDVKM. CDR3 length: 13 residues. The CDR3 nucleotides read TGTGCCAGCACCCGGGGGGGACCCTACGAGCAGTACTTC. This sequence encodes CASTRGGPYEQYF.

The CDR3 DNA reads as TGTGCCACCAGCAGAGACGTGATAGCGGGAGGGGAGAATGAGCAGTTCTTC. This codes for CATSRDVIAGGENEQFF. J is TRBJ2-1 and V is TRBV15; TRBD2 agrees at 11 bases. The CDR3 is made up of 17 amino acids. From germline, CDR1 is LNHNV and CDR2 YYDKDF (reference sequence). Trimming took 0 bases from V and 7 from J; bases not matched to a gene: 8.

V and J are TRBV27 and TRBJ1-1; D unclear. Germline V gene lookup returns CDR1 MNHEY and CDR2 SMNVEV (reference sequence). The V end was cut by 5 bases, the J end by 1 base, with 11 bases between. This CDR3 is 14 amino acids long. CDR3 coding DNA: TGTGCCAGCAGTCGACTCAGCTGGAACACTGAAGCTTTCTTT. This codes for CASSRLSWNTEAFF.

This clonotype came up many times. V is TRBV7-2 and J is TRBJ2-5; TRBD2 aligns across 16 bases. Per germline, CDR1 SGHTA and CDR2 FQGNSA. The CDR3 sequence is 17 residues long. Trimming took 5 bases from V and 7 from J; bases not matched to a gene: 10. The CDR3 bases are TGTGCCAGCAGCCCCTTGACCGGGACTAGCGGGAGGGGGACCCAGTACTTC. Translating it yields CASSPLTGTSGRGTQYF.

This clonotype was counted only a few times. This rearrangement joins TRBV12-3 or TRBV12-4 to TRBJ1-4; D is possibly TRBD1 (6 bases). The CDR3 is 17 amino acids. Trimming left V 7 bases short and J 0 bases short, with 18 bases between. Here the CDR3 reads CASTPGQTYATNEKLFF. CDR3 bases: TGTGCCAGCACCCCGGGACAAACGTACGCAACTAATGAAAAACTGTTTTTT.

This clonotype was recorded a few times. V gene TRBV4-1 combines with J gene TRBJ2-3; 11 bases map to TRBD1. V shed 2 bases and J 4 bases; nucleotides not matched to a gene: 5. The CDR3 has 16 amino acids. Per germline, CDR1 MGHRA and CDR2 YSYEKL. CDR3 sequence: CASSQTPGQGADTQYF. The CDR3 nucleotides read TGCGCCAGCAGCCAAACTCCGGGACAGGGGGCAGATACGCAGTATTTT.

This clonotype was picked up many times. The chain uses TRBV28 and TRBJ2-7; TRBD1 agrees at 9 bases. Germline V gene sequence: CDR1 MDHEN, CDR2 SYDVKM. V dropped 8 bases and J dropped 7; count of bases not matched to a gene: 12. CDR3 length: 14 amino acids. CDR3 sequence (DNA): TGTGCCAGCGGTCCGGGACAGGGTTCTGGAGAGCAGTACTTC. It specifies CASGPGQGSGEQYF.

Ten or more counts support this clonotype. The gene calls are TRBV5-1 and TRBJ2-7; D is possibly TRBD1 or TRBD2 (5 bases each). The CDR3 covers 15 residues. Trimming stripped 5 bases from V and 0 bases from J, with 15 bases between. Germline V gene data show CDR1 as SGHRS and CDR2 as YFSETQ. The CDR3 DNA sequence: TGCGCCAGCAGTACCGGGACCCCAGTCTCCTACGAGCAGTACTTC. This gives the protein CASSTGTPVSYEQYF.

The rearrangement joins TRBV7-9 to TRBJ1-1; 9 nucleotides align to TRBD1. From germline, CDR1 is SEHNR and CDR2 FQNEAQ (reference sequence). The CDR3 contains 14 residues. V shed 5 bases, J shed 6 bases, and the junction held 7 bases outside the gene matches. Here the CDR3 reads CASSRRDRVSEAFF. CDR3 nucleotides: TGTGCCAGCAGCCGCCGGGACAGGGTTTCTGAAGCTTTCTTT.

The chain carries TRBV4-1 and TRBJ1-3, with 7 bases matching TRBD1. The germline gives CDR1 MGHRA, CDR2 YSYEKL. J gave up 0 bases and V 3 bases, and 11 bases lay outside the gene matches. The CDR3 length is 18 residues. CDR3 region: CASSHPRQGTDSGNTIYF. The CDR3, as DNA: TGCGCCAGCAGCCATCCTAGACAGGGTACGGACTCTGGAAACACCATATATTTT.

The V and J genes are TRBV7-9 and TRBJ2-2, with 7 bases that match TRBD2. The V segment lost 3 bases and the J segment 5 bases; nucleotides outside the gene matches: 3. CDR3 length: 14 residues. The germline CDR1 and CDR2 sequences are SEHNR and FQNEAQ (reference sequence). The CDR3 protein is CASSFREVTGELFF. The CDR3 nucleotides read TGTGCCAGCAGCTTTCGGGAGGTAACCGGGGAGCTGTTTTTT.

Only a few counts were recorded for this clonotype. The chain combines TRBV15 with TRBJ2-1, with 7 bases identical to TRBD1. Germline-derived CDR1 and CDR2 are LNHNV and YYDKDF (reference sequence). The CDR3 is made up of 15 amino acids. The V gene end was trimmed by 3 bases and the J gene end by 7 bases; junction bases not matched to a gene: 9. CDR3 protein: CATSRARQGVNEQFF. In DNA form, the CDR3 reads TGTGCCACCAGCAGGGCGAGACAGGGTGTTAATGAGCAGTTCTTC.

This clonotype was counted at least ten times. The chain employs TRBV14 and TRBJ2-3; unclear D gene. The CDR3 totals 12 residues. V dropped 4 bases and J dropped 5 bases, with 7 bases sitting between them. Germline CDR1 SGHDN, CDR2 FVKESK. CDR3 loop: CASSPRVDTQYF. CDR3 in DNA: TGTGCCAGCAGCCCGAGAGTAGATACGCAGTATTTT.

This clonotype was detected ten times or more. This chain uses TRBV7-9 with TRBJ1-2, with D tentatively TRBD1 (5 bases). Germline CDR1 reads SEHNR; CDR2 reads FQNEAQ (reference sequence). The CDR3 covers 13 residues. V lost 4 bases, J lost 6 bases, and 12 bases lay in between. DNA for the CDR3: TGTGCCAGCAGCTCCTGGACAAGCAATGGCTACACCTTC. Its translation: CASSSWTSNGYTF.

This clonotype was seen more than once but under ten times. The rearrangement uses TRBV7-2 and TRBJ1-2; D remains unclear. CDR3 size: 15 residues. V lost 2 bases and J 8 bases, leaving 18 bases between the germline ends. Germline CDR1 reads SGHTA; CDR2 reads FQGNSA. CDR3 in amino acids: CASSLRFSVGRGYTF. The DNA for the CDR3 is TGTGCCAGCAGCTTAAGGTTTAGTGTAGGGAGAGGCTACACCTTC.

Within the sample, this clonotype is medium-sized (0.01 to 0.1%). The rearrangement uses TRBV20-1 and TRBJ2-5, with D uncertain. In germline, CDR1 is DFQATT, CDR2 SNEGSKA (reference sequence). The CDR3 runs 12 residues. V was cut by 3 bases and J by 1 base, with 6 bases left in between. The CDR3 bases are TGCAGTGCTAGTTCTTCCCAAGAGACCCAGTACTTC. This translates into CSASSSQETQYF.

This clonotype has a handful of counts. The genes are TRBV10-3 and TRBJ1-1, with D tentatively TRBD1 (5 bases). Trimming took 5 bases from V and 3 from J, leaving 13 bases between them. The V gene's germline CDR1 is ENHRY and CDR2 SYGVKD. This CDR3 is built from 14 residues. CDR3 DNA: TGTGCCATCAGTCCCCTCGGGGCGGACACTGAAGCTTTCTTT. Encoded protein: CAISPLGADTEAFF.

This clonotype was found many times. V is TRBV20-1 and J is TRBJ2-3, with D possibly being TRBD1 (7 bases). With 5 bases removed from V and 3 bases from J, the gap between germline ends came to 18 bases. The CDR3 length is 15 residues. Germline CDR1 is DFQATT and CDR2 is SNEGSKA (reference sequence). CDR3: CSAGQGGAGTDTQYF. The CDR3 DNA reads TGCAGTGCTGGGCAGGGGGGCGCAGGAACAGATACGCAGTATTTT.

At least ten counts were recorded for this clonotype. This chain joins TRBV27 and TRBJ2-1; D could derive from TRBD1 or TRBD2 (5 bases each). Between the trimmed V and J ends, which lost 8 bases and 7 bases, there was a span of 18 bases. Germline assignment: CDR1 MNHEY and CDR2 SMNVEV (reference sequence). The CDR3 spans 14 residues. This chain's CDR3 is CASGAGTKRNEQFF. In DNA, the CDR3 is TGTGCCAGCGGAGCCGGGACCAAGCGAAATGAGCAGTTCTTC.

This clonotype was observed many times. The CDR3 bases are TGTGCCAGCAGCTTCGGGACGGTCTCTGGGGCCAACGTCCTGACTTTC. As protein: CASSFGTVSGANVLTF. The rearrangement joins TRBV5-4 to TRBJ2-6; D is tentatively TRBD1 or TRBD2 (5 bases each). The V gene's germline CDR1 is SGHNT and CDR2 YYREEE (reference sequence). The CDR3 runs 16 residues. Trimming removed 2 bases from V and 0 bases from J, with 9 bases in between.

The rearrangement links TRBV27 to TRBJ2-5, with D unclear. The CDR3 is 14 amino acids. Germline assignment: CDR1 MNHEY and CDR2 SMNVEV (reference sequence). The V end was cut by 8 bases, the J end by 0 bases, with 13 bases between. In DNA, the CDR3 is TGTGCCAGCCAGGCTACCCCATACCAAGAGACCCAGTACTTC. It specifies CASQATPYQETQYF.

V is TRBV5-1 and J is TRBJ2-1; D remains unclear. Germline V CDR1 and CDR2: SGHRS, YFSETQ. Trimming took off 4 bases at V and 1 base at J, with 15 bases between the two ends. The CDR3 spans 16 residues. CDR3 loop: CASSRNSPRSYNEQFF. For the CDR3, the DNA is TGCGCCAGCAGCCGAAATTCGCCCCGGTCCTACAATGAGCAGTTCTTC.

By frequency in the sample, this clonotype is medium-sized. V and J are TRBV4-2 and TRBJ2-1; TRBD1 matches at 9 bases. The germline gives CDR1 LGHNA, CDR2 YNFKEQ. V shed 0 bases and J 3 bases; nucleotides not matched to a gene: 6. The CDR3 totals 17 residues. Here the CDR3 reads CASSQDSGTGLYNEQFF. For the CDR3, the DNA is TGTGCCAGCAGCCAAGATTCCGGGACAGGGCTCTACAATGAGCAGTTCTTC.

Many counts were recorded for this clonotype. This chain connects TRBV5-1 to TRBJ2-3; 8 bases fit TRBD2. Germline lookup yields CDR1 SGHRS and CDR2 YFSETQ. Trimming removed 4 bases from V and 10 bases from J; junction bases left unmatched: 11. This CDR3 spans 14 amino acids. CDR3 nucleotide sequence: TGCGCCAGCAGCCTCGGGGGGGGCCCCGGGGCGCAGTATTTT. Protein product: CASSLGGGPGAQYF.

The chain is built from TRBV28 and TRBJ1-2, with no clear D. V gave up 7 bases and J gave up 8 bases, with 17 bases separating them. The CDR3 spans 13 residues. Germline CDR1 and CDR2: MDHEN and SYDVKM. CDR3 nucleotides: TGTGCCAGCACCCCGTCTGGCGGGCGAGGCTACACCTTC. Translated: CASTPSGGRGYTF.